Reported below is one TCR beta chain. The method was immunoSEQ multiplex PCR; TCRdb's version includes in-frame clones alone and lacks a portion of them. The sample carries about 2,000 clones, roughly four fifths recorded once. The sample originates from a study of brain metastases from non-small cell lung cancer. There are 14 residues in the CDR3. Germline loops: CDR1 SGHTA, CDR2 FQGNSA. Trimming removed 3 bases at V and 1 base at J, with 9 bases between. The sample consisted of tumor-adjacent normal tissue. The TCR originated in a donor over 35 with non-small cell lung cancer. The chain is built from TRBV7-2 and TRBJ1-1; D uncertain. CDR3 nucleotides: TGTGCCAGCAGCTTTTACGGTGCGAACACTGAAGCTTTCTTT. This codes for CASSFYGANTEAFF.